Listed here are 24 T cell receptor beta chains from one sample, sequenced in a study of control samples from healthy donors and cancer patients. Data came from immunoSEQ multiplex PCR; TCRdb stores just in-frame clones and leaves some out. The table has nearly 200,000 clones, about 89% seen once. The specimen sequenced was blood. These receptors originate from a man aged 30 to 45 in good health.

The chain recombines TRBV27 with TRBJ1-4, with unresolved D. V was pared by 5 bases and J by 7 bases, with 17 bases between. The CDR3 covers 15 residues. Germline lookup yields CDR1 MNHEY and CDR2 SMNVEV (reference sequence). CDR3 amino acids: CASSVRAPVGEKLFF. CDR3 sequence (DNA): TGTGCCAGCAGTGTCCGGGCCCCGGTGGGTGAAAAACTGTTTTTT. Full variable domain (remainder filled in from reference TRBV27 and TRBJ1-4): EAQVTQNPRYLITVTGKKLTVTCSQNMNHEYMSWYRQDPGLGLRQIYYSMNVEVTDKGDVPEGYKVSRKEKRNFPLILESPSPNQTSLYFCASSVRAPVGEKLFFGSGTQLSVL.

This clone was picked up one time. The V call is TRBV19, the J call TRBJ2-1, with D tentatively TRBD1 (5 bases). The CDR3 spans 13 residues. In germline, CDR1 is LNHDA, CDR2 SQIVND (reference sequence). Trimming stripped 9 bases from V and 0 bases from J, with 9 bases between. The CDR3 is CASGQLSYNEQFF. CDR3 bases: TGTGCCAGCGGACAACTCTCCTACAATGAGCAGTTCTTC.

This chain links TRBV29-1 with TRBJ1-2; no firm D call. This CDR3 has 9 amino acids. The germline V and J ends were trimmed by 3 bases and 8 bases, with 4 bases remaining between them. Germline CDR1 SQVTM, CDR2 ANQGSEA. The CDR3 reads CSVEGGYTF. The DNA of the CDR3 is TGCAGCGTTGAGGGAGGCTACACCTTC.

In its sample, this clone was seen a few times. V is TRBV14 and J is TRBJ2-7, with TRBD1 matching over 10 bases. V lost 0 bases, J lost 0 bases, and 11 bases stayed unmatched. The CDR3 totals 19 residues. Germline CDR1 and CDR2: SGHDN and FVKESK. The CDR3 loop is CASSQDFLLGTGASYEQYF. CDR3 coding DNA: TGTGCCAGCAGCCAAGATTTCCTCTTAGGGACAGGGGCCTCCTACGAGCAGTACTTC.

The chain has TRBV7-9 and TRBJ1-2; tentative D call: TRBD1 (6 bases). The CDR3 contains 15 residues. V shed 0 bases and J shed 3 bases, with 11 bases lying between them. Germline V CDR1 and CDR2: SEHNR, FQNEAQ (reference sequence). CDR3: CASSLAKQGHYGYTF. The CDR3 nucleotides are TGTGCCAGCAGCTTAGCGAAACAGGGCCACTATGGCTACACCTTC.

The gene calls are TRBV6-1 and TRBJ1-3; D not certain. V lost 3 bases to trimming and J lost 0 bases, with 3 bases between them. Germline values: CDR1 MNHNS, CDR2 SASEGT. This CDR3 contains 13 residues. CDR3 residues: CASSDSSGNTIYF. Written as DNA, the CDR3 is TGTGCCAGCAGTGACAGCTCTGGAAACACCATATATTTT.

The chain combines TRBV6-5 with TRBJ2-7; 8 bases match TRBD2. This CDR3 has 12 residues. Unmatched junction bases numbered 3, after V lost 8 bases and J lost 3 bases. CDR1 and CDR2 (germline): MNHEY, SVGAGI. CDR3 loop: CASRGGIYEQYF. The CDR3 DNA sequence: TGTGCCAGCCGGGGGGGAATCTACGAGCAGTACTTC.

The gene calls are TRBV24-1 and TRBJ1-4, with 8 bases that match TRBD1. After removal of 5 bases from V and 5 bases from J, the junction contained 9 bases not matched to a gene. CDR3 length: 16 residues. Germline assignment: CDR1 KGHDR and CDR2 SFDVKD. DNA of the CDR3: TGTGCCACCAGTGGGGCTGGGACAGGAAAGAATGAAAAACTGTTTTTT. Amino acid sequence: CATSGAGTGKNEKLFF.

In its sample, this clone was seen many times. This sample also contains other DNA sequences that code for the same CDR3. This chain uses TRBV9 with TRBJ1-6; D not resolved. This CDR3 is 14 amino acids long. Looked up from germline, CDR1 is SGDLS and CDR2 is YYNGEE. V lost 0 bases and J 5 bases, leaving 6 bases between the germline ends. The CDR3 sequence: CASSVGGDNSPLHF. The CDR3 nucleotides are TGTGCCAGCAGCGTAGGCGGGGATAATTCACCCCTCCACTTT. The full variable domain, completed using reference TRBV9 and TRBJ1-6, is DSGVTQTPKHLITATGQRVTLRCSPRSGDLSVYWYQQSLDQGLQFLIQYYNGEERAKGNILERFSAQQFPDLHSELNLSSLELGDSALYFCASSVGGDNSPLHFGNGTRLTVT.

This clone is a singleton in its sample. The chain joins TRBV14 to TRBJ1-2; D is uncertain. The CDR3 is 14 residues long. The germline V gene encodes CDR1 SGHDN and CDR2 FVKESK. Trimming stripped 9 bases from V and 4 bases from J, with 18 bases between. CDR3 nucleotide sequence: TGTGCCAGTTCAGGCACGGCTGTTCCCTATGGCTACACCTTC. This encodes CASSGTAVPYGYTF.

V is TRBV6-5 and J is TRBJ2-3; unclear D gene. There are 13 residues in the CDR3. CDR1 MNHEY and CDR2 SVGAGI come from the germline V gene. Trimming cost V 5 bases and J 4 bases, with 10 bases left between them. The CDR3 DNA sequence: TGTGCCAGCAGTATCGGACGGGCAGATACGCAGTATTTT. It is translated as CASSIGRADTQYF.

J is TRBJ2-2 and V is TRBV3-1 (or the pseudogene TRBV3-2); weak D call: TRBD2 (5 bases). The CDR3 sequence is 16 residues long. The germline CDR1 and CDR2 sequences are LGHDT and YNNKEL (reference sequence). Trimming took off 1 base at V and 5 bases at J, with 14 bases between the two ends. The CDR3 nucleotides are TGTGCCAGCAGCCAAGCTTGGCGGGCCCTTACCGGGGAGCTGTTTTTT. This translates into CASSQAWRALTGELFF.

In this sample, this clone turned up once. The chain employs TRBV6-5 and TRBJ1-5, with D maybe TRBD1 (6 bases). Germline values: CDR1 MNHEY, CDR2 SVGAGI. This CDR3 has 16 amino acids. The V and J ends lost 4 bases and 1 base respectively, with 14 bases between them. The CDR3 nucleotides are TGTGCCAGCAGTTCACAGGGTAGGGGAAGCAATCAGCCCCAGCATTTT. Its protein product is CASSSQGRGSNQPQHF.

This rearrangement joins TRBV29-1 to TRBJ1-1; maybe TRBD1 (5 bases). In germline, CDR1 is SQVTM, CDR2 ANQGSEA. This CDR3 is 12 amino acids long. V lost 7 bases and J lost 4, with 13 bases in between. The CDR3 DNA reads as TGCAGCGGTAGGCTGGGGGGCACTGAAGCTTTCTTT. As protein: CSGRLGGTEAFF. Variable domain in full (rest from reference TRBV29-1 and TRBJ1-1): SAVISQKPSRDICQRGTSLTIQCQVDSQVTMMFWYRQQPGQSLTLIATANQGSEATYESGFVIDKFPISRPNLTFSTLTVSNMSPEDSSIYLCSGRLGGTEAFFGQGTRLTVV.

The CDR3 bases are TGTGCCAGCAGCCCCGGATACAGGGTTCACGAGCAGTACTTC. The encoded protein is CASSPGYRVHEQYF. The chain uses TRBV7-3 and TRBJ2-7, with a weak D call TRBD1 (6 bases). The CDR3 covers 14 residues. The germline gives CDR1 SGHTA, CDR2 FQGTGA. Deletions cut 5 bases from V and 5 bases from J, with 16 bases between.

The gene calls are TRBV24-1 and TRBJ2-1, with D possibly TRBD2 on 6 matching bases. Germline CDR1 reads KGHDR; CDR2 reads SFDVKD. The CDR3 runs 16 residues. V was clipped by 4 bases and J by 0 bases, with 12 bases between them. The CDR3 protein is CATSEVTGSSYNEQFF. CDR3 bases: TGTGCCACCAGTGAGGTTACCGGGAGCTCCTACAATGAGCAGTTCTTC.

V and J are TRBV19 and TRBJ1-5; 8 nucleotides align to TRBD1. Germline CDR1 reads LNHDA; CDR2 reads SQIVND (reference sequence). This CDR3 is 15 amino acids long. V lost 5 bases, J lost 4 bases, and 7 bases stayed unmatched. The CDR3 coding sequence is TGTGCCAGTAGTGCCCAACAGGGGGGAAATCAGCCCCAGCATTTT. It specifies CASSAQQGGNQPQHF.

Written as DNA, the CDR3 is TGTGCCAGCAGCGCCTCTAGACTAGCGGGGGGCCCCCAGTACTTC. This codes for CASSASRLAGGPQYF. The chain is built from TRBV7-6 and TRBJ2-7; 13 nucleotides line up with TRBD2. Trimming removed 5 bases from V and 10 bases from J; junction bases left unmatched: 11. The CDR3 has 15 residues. Germline V gene sequence: CDR1 SGHVS, CDR2 FNYEAQ.

As DNA, the CDR3 is TGTGCCAGCAGGACCCTTCGGGAAGCCAAAAACATTCAGTACTTC. It specifies CASRTLREAKNIQYF. The chain recombines TRBV6-5 with TRBJ2-4; TRBD2 is a possible D gene (5 bases). V dropped 6 bases and J dropped 0 bases, with 12 bases sitting between them. Germline-derived CDR1 and CDR2 are MNHEY and SVGAGI. This CDR3 is built from 15 residues.

This clone was seen once. The V and J genes are TRBV18 and TRBJ2-7; D possibly corresponds to TRBD2 (6 bases). CDR1 KGHSH and CDR2 LQKENI come from the germline V gene. V was pared by 0 bases and J by 4 bases, with 7 bases between. The CDR3 has 13 residues. CDR3 nucleotides: TGTGCCAGCTCACCACCGGAGGGTTACGAGCAGTACTTC. Protein: CASSPPEGYEQYF.

This clone has only one observation. Here the CDR3 DNA reads TGTGCCAGCAGCTTAGATCGCCGGAACACTGAAGCTTTCTTT. Translating it yields CASSLDRRNTEAFF. The chain links TRBV11-3 to TRBJ1-1; no clear D gene. From germline, CDR1 is SGHNT and CDR2 YENEEA. The CDR3 runs to 14 residues. The V end lost 0 bases, the J end lost 1 base, and 6 bases lay between the germline ends.

The chain uses TRBV20-1 and TRBJ1-1; the match to TRBD1 covers 9 bases. CDR1 DFQATT and CDR2 SNEGSKA come from the germline V gene (reference sequence). The CDR3 is 11 residues long. Trimming removed 6 bases from V and 8 bases from J; junction bases left unmatched: 4. The CDR3 loop reads CSASTGGEAFF. CDR3 DNA: TGCAGTGCGTCGACAGGGGGGGAAGCTTTCTTT.

The V gene is TRBV7-9, the J gene TRBJ2-1; TRBD1 is a possible D gene (6 bases). The ends were cut back, 5 bases at V and 1 base at J, with 15 bases in the middle. The CDR3 spans 16 residues. Germline loops: CDR1 SEHNR, CDR2 FQNEAQ (reference sequence). Here the CDR3 DNA reads TGTGCCAGCAGCCGACTTACAGGGTTTTCCTACAATGAGCAGTTCTTC. Residues: CASSRLTGFSYNEQFF.

The J gene is TRBJ1-6, the V gene TRBV5-1; tentatively, D is TRBD1 (5 bases). CDR1 and CDR2 (germline): SGHRS, YFSETQ. Trimming cost V 0 bases and J 7 bases, with 14 bases left between them. CDR3 size: 16 residues. CDR3 coding DNA: TGCGCCAGCAGCTTGGTTTTCGGGGGGGGGAATTCACCCCTCCACTTT. Its protein product is CASSLVFGGGNSPLHF.